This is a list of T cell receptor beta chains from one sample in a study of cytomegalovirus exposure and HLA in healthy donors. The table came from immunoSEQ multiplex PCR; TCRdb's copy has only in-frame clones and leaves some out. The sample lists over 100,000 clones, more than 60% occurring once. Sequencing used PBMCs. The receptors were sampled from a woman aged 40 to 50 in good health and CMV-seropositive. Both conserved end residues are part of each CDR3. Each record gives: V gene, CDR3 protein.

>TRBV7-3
CASSLRRDRTQYF
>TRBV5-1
CASSLTPGQGFSMGYGYTF
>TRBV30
CAWSGPGQGGGELFF
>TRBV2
CASRANQQETQYF
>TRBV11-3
CASSLRPGLEETQYF
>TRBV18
CASSRTSGGTDTQYF
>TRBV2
CASRPRTAKNQPQHF
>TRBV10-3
CAISAGDDQPQHF
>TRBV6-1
CASRSVNLITEAFF
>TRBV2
CASSRAAAFSYEQYF
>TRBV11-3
CASSPGGPMNTEAFF
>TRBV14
CASGHSGADTQYF
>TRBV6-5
CASSRRDEQYF
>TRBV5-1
CASSSGLADEQYF
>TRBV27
CASSPGLARSYNEQFF
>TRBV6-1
CASSAPASGDSYEQYF
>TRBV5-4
CASSPGQPGGYGYTF
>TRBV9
CASSRTGRGHQPQHF
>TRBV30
CAWGDSSYEQYF
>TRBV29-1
CSVTGGGSSYNSPLHF
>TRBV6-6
CASSYGPGGGEETQYF
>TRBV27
CASGSRQFTDTQYF
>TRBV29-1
CSARTGADTQYF
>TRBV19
CASSIEHRTGKAFF
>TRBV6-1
CASSPGLAYSDTQYF
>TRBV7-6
CASDSRAGGEANQPQHF
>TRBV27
CASIARLAGVKNTGELFF
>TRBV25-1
CASSEAFPPLHF
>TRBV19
CASSMRYNEQFF
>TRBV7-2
CASSFITAEQYF
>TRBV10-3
CAASGDQETQYF
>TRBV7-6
CASSLGDSSYEQYF
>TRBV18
CASSQGLAEIDEQYF
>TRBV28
CASSRRGRTSYNEQFF
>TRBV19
CATSSGGGTDTQYF
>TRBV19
CASSPDRGFGSYEQYF
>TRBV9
CASSPPGLAGSNEQFF
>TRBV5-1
CASSLAGLAESPLHF
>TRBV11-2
CASSLDQGLSYEQYF
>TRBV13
CASCRRAGTDTQYF